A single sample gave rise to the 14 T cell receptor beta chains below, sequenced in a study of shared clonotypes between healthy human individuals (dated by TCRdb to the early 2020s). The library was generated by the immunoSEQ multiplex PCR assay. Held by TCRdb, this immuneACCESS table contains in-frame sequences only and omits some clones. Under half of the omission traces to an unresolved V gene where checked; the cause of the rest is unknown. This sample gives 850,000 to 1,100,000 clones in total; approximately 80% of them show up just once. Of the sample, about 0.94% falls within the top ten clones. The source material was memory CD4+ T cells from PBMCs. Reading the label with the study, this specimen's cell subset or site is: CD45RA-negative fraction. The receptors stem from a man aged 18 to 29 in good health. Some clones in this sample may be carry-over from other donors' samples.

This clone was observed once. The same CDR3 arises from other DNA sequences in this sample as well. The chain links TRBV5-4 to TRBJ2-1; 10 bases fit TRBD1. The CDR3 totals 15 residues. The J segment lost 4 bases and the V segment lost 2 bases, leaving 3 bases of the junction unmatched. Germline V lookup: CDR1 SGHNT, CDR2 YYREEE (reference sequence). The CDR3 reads CASSLDRGPYNEQFF. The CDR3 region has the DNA TGTGCCAGCAGCTTAGACAGGGGGCCGTACAATGAGCAGTTCTTC.

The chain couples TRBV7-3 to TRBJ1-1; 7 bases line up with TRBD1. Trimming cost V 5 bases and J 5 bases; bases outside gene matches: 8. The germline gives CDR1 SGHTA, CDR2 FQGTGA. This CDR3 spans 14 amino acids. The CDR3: CASSPQGGVTEAFF. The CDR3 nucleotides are TGTGCCAGCAGCCCTCAAGGGGGCGTAACTGAAGCTTTCTTT.

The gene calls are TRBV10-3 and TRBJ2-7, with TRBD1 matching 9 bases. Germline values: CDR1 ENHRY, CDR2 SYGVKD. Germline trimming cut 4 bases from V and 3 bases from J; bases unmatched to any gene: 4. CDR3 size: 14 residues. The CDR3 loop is CAISGGQGIYEQYF. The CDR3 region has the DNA TGTGCCATCAGTGGGGGACAGGGTATCTACGAGCAGTACTTC.

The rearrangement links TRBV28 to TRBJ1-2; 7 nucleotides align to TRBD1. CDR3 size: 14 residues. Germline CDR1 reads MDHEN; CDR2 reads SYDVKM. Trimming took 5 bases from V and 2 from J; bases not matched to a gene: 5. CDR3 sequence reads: CASSRRTGNYGYTF. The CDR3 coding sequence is TGTGCCAGCAGTCGAAGGACAGGCAACTATGGCTACACCTTC.

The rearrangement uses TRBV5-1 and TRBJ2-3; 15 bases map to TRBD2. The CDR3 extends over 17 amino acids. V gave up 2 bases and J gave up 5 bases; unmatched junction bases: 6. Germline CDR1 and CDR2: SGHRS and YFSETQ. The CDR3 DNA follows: TGCGCCAGCAGCTTACCCAAGGGACTAGCGGGAGGAGATACGCAGTATTTT. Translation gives CASSLPKGLAGGDTQYF. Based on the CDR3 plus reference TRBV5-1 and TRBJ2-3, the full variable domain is KAGVTQTPRYLIKTRGQQVTLSCSPISGHRSVSWYQQTPGQGLQFLFEYFSETQRNKGNFPGRFSGRQFSNSRSEMNVSTLELGDSALYLCASSLPKGLAGGDTQYFGPGTRLTVL.

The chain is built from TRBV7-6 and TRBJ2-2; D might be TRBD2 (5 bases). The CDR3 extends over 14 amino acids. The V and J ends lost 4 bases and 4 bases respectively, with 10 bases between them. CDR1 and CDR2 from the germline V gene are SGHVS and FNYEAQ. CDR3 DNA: TGTGCCAGCAGCTCCTATGAGGGCACCGGGGAGCTGTTTTTT. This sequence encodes CASSSYEGTGELFF.

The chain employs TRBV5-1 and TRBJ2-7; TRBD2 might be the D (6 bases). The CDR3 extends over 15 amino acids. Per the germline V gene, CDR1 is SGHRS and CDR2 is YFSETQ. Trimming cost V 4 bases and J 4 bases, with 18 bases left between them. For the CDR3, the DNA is TGCGCCAGCAGCATTAGCTTTACCGGGACTTACGAGCAGTACTTC. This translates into CASSISFTGTYEQYF.

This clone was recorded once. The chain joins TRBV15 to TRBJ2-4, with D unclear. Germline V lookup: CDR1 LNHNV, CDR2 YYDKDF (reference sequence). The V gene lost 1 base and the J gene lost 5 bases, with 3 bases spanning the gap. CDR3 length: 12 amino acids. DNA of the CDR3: TGTGCCACCAGCAGAGCGGAAAACATTCAGTACTTC. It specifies CATSRAENIQYF.

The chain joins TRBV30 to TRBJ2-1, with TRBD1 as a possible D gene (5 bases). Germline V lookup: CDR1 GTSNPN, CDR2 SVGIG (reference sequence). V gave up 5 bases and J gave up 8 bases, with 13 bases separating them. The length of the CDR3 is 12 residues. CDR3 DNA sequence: TGTGCCTGGGGCCCCAGGGTGGATGAGCAGTTCTTC. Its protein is CAWGPRVDEQFF.

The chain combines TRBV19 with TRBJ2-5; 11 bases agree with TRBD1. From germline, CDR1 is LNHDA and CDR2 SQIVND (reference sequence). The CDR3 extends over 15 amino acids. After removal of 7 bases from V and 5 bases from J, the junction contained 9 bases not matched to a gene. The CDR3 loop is CASKQGQGAWETQYF. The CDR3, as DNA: TGTGCCAGTAAACAAGGACAGGGGGCGTGGGAGACCCAGTACTTC.

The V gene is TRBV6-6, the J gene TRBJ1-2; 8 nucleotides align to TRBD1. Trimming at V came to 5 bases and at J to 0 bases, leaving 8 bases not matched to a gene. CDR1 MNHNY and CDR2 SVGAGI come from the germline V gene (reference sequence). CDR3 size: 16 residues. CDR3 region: CASSPGGAVANYGYTF. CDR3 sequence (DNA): TGTGCCAGCAGTCCAGGGGGCGCGGTAGCTAACTATGGCTACACCTTC.

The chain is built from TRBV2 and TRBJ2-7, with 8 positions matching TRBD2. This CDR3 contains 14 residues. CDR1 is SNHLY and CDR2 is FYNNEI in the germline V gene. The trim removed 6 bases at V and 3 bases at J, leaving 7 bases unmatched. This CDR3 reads CASRISGSVYEQYF. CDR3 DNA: TGTGCCAGCAGAATCAGCGGGAGTGTCTACGAGCAGTACTTC.

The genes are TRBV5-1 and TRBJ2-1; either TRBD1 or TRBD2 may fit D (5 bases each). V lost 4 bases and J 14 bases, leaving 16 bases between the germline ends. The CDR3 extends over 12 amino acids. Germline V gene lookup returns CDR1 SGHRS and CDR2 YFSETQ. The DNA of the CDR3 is TGCGCCAGCAGCAGCCGGGACCGAGTGGAGTTCTTC. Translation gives CASSSRDRVEFF.

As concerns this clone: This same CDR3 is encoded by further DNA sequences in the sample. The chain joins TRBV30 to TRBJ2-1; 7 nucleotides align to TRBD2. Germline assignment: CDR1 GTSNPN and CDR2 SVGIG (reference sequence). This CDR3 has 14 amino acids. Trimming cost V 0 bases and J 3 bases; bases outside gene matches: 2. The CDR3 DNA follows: TGTGCCTGGAGTGTGGGCGGGAGCTACAATGAGCAGTTCTTC. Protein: CAWSVGGSYNEQFF.